The 20 T cell receptor beta chains listed next were all sequenced from one sample in a study of blood T cell repertoires in COVID-19. The data were produced by immunoSEQ multiplex PCR, yet TCRdb's version contains in-frame clones alone and is incomplete. The repertoire includes around 250,000 clones, 83% of them detected once, and approximately 5.9% sits in the top ten. Sequencing was done on a sample of peripheral blood. These receptors all come from a man older than 75 with acute or convalescent COVID-19.

This chain links TRBV28 with TRBJ2-7, with a tentative D call TRBD1 (6 bases). V gave up 6 bases and J gave up 3 bases, with 9 bases separating them. Per germline, CDR1 MDHEN and CDR2 SYDVKM. The CDR3 has 12 amino acids. CDR3 protein: CASRRQVYEQYF. In DNA form, the CDR3 reads TGTGCCAGCAGGAGACAGGTCTACGAGCAGTACTTC.

This clone showed up just once. The chain uses TRBV3-1 (or the pseudogene TRBV3-2) and TRBJ2-1, with TRBD2 as a possible D gene (6 bases). This CDR3 is built from 13 residues. Trimming shortened V by 1 base and J by 10 bases, and 11 bases separated the two germline ends. CDR1 and CDR2 from the germline V gene are LGHDT and YNNKEL (reference sequence). The CDR3 DNA reads as TGTGCCAGCAGCCAAGTTCCTGGGGGGGAGCAGTTCTTC. Its translation: CASSQVPGGEQFF.

The J gene is TRBJ2-2, the V gene TRBV9; no reliable D call. The CDR3 loop spans 16 amino acids. Trimming removed 3 bases from V and 1 base from J, with 13 bases in between. Per the germline V gene, CDR1 is SGDLS and CDR2 is YYNGEE. CDR3 nucleotides: TGTGCCAGCAGCGCCCCCCAGGCGATGAACACCGGGGAGCTGTTTTTT. Translation gives CASSAPQAMNTGELFF.

The V gene is TRBV29-1, the J gene TRBJ2-1, with 14 nucleotides matching TRBD2. Trimming removed 8 bases from V and 7 bases from J; junction bases left unmatched: 4. The CDR3 runs 13 residues. Germline CDR1 SQVTM, CDR2 ANQGSEA. The CDR3 reads CSSTSGRGNEQFF. The CDR3 region has the DNA TGCAGCTCGACTAGCGGGAGGGGTAATGAGCAGTTCTTC.

The V and J genes are TRBV24-1 and TRBJ1-2, with TRBD1 identical over 8 bases. Germline CDR1 is KGHDR and CDR2 is SFDVKD. The CDR3 runs 14 residues. The J segment lost 0 bases and the V segment lost 6 bases, leaving 2 bases of the junction unmatched. The CDR3 is CATSQGASNYGYTF. DNA for the CDR3: TGTGCCACCAGTCAGGGGGCTTCTAACTATGGCTACACCTTC.

The V gene is TRBV21-1, the J gene TRBJ1-4. TRBV21-1 is a pseudogene locus. CDR3 length: 16 residues. The CDR3 bases are TGTGCCAGCAGCAAATTTTGCGGGGCAACTAATGAAAAACTGTTTTTT. Translating gives CASSKFCGATNEKLFF.

The chain joins TRBV6-1 to TRBJ1-3, with D possibly TRBD1 on 5 matching bases. The germline V and J ends were trimmed by 1 base and 1 base, with 11 bases remaining between them. CDR1 and CDR2 from the germline V gene are MNHNS and SASEGT. CDR3 length: 16 residues. The CDR3, as DNA: TGTGCCAGCAGTGAAGTGTGGGCAGGGTCTGGAAACACCATATATTTT. It codes for CASSEVWAGSGNTIYF.

This clone was observed a few times. The rearrangement joins TRBV29-1 to TRBJ1-6, with 7 bases fitting TRBD1. Trimming took 7 bases from V and 7 from J; bases not matched to a gene: 7. Per germline, CDR1 SQVTM and CDR2 ANQGSEA. The CDR3 has 13 amino acids. The CDR3 spells CSARDSENSPLHF. In DNA, the CDR3 is TGCAGCGCGCGGGACAGTGAAAATTCACCCCTCCACTTT.

V and J are TRBV10-1 and TRBJ2-7; D not resolved. Germline CDR1 WNHNN, CDR2 SYGVQD (reference sequence). V lost 7 bases and J 6 bases, leaving 16 bases between the germline ends. The CDR3 spans 13 residues. CDR3 sequence: CASISLERGEQYF. CDR3 nucleotide sequence: TGCGCCAGCATAAGCCTAGAACGCGGCGAGCAGTACTTC.

J is TRBJ2-7 and V is TRBV5-1, with 9 bases identical to TRBD2. The V gene's germline CDR1 is SGHRS and CDR2 YFSETQ. V dropped 0 bases and J dropped 2; count of bases not matched to a gene: 3. The CDR3 runs 15 residues. The DNA for the CDR3 is TGCGCCAGCAGCTTGGCAGCGGGAGGCCCCTACGAGCAGTACTTC. This encodes CASSLAAGGPYEQYF.

The gene calls are TRBV5-5 and TRBJ2-5; TRBD2 matches 7 bases. CDR1 is SGHKS and CDR2 is YYEKEE in the germline V gene (reference sequence). The CDR3 contains 14 residues. The ends lost 0 bases at V and 7 bases at J; junction bases unmatched: 6. Here the CDR3 DNA reads TGTGCCAGCAGCTTGGGAGGACTAGAAGCGACCCAGTACTTC. This codes for CASSLGGLEATQYF.

V gene TRBV6-5 combines with J gene TRBJ1-2, with TRBD1 matching 10 bases. Unmatched junction bases numbered 6, after V lost 10 bases and J lost 4 bases. CDR1 and CDR2 from the germline V gene are MNHEY and SVGAGI. The CDR3 sequence is 13 residues long. The CDR3 reads CANPGQGFYGYTF. CDR3 bases: TGTGCCAATCCGGGACAGGGGTTCTATGGCTACACCTTC.

The chain couples TRBV10-2 to TRBJ2-2; 8 nucleotides agree with TRBD2. CDR3 length: 15 amino acids. Per the germline V gene, CDR1 is WSHSY and CDR2 is SAAADI. The junction had 5 bases not matched to a gene; V was cut back by 2 bases and J by 6 bases. The CDR3 protein is CASSETSGVSGELFF. The CDR3 DNA follows: TGCGCCAGCAGTGAGACTAGCGGCGTCTCCGGGGAGCTGTTTTTT.

This clone occurred a few times. The rearrangement joins TRBV9 to TRBJ1-1; D possibly corresponds to TRBD1 (5 bases). V was trimmed by 4 bases and J by 0 bases, leaving 16 bases between them. Germline CDR1 is SGDLS and CDR2 is YYNGEE. The CDR3 covers 16 residues. CDR3 nucleotide sequence: TGTGCCAGCAGCCGGGACCCGGGGAGGATGAACACTGAAGCTTTCTTT. It encodes CASSRDPGRMNTEAFF.

The rearrangement links TRBV6-2 or TRBV6-3 to TRBJ1-2; D possibly corresponds to TRBD1 (5 bases). Trimming removed 4 bases from V and 6 bases from J, with 6 bases in between. Germline V gene lookup returns CDR1 MNHEY and CDR2 SVGEGT. The CDR3 loop spans 11 amino acids. The CDR3: CASSLGDGYTF. The CDR3 region has the DNA TGTGCCAGCAGTTTAGGGGATGGCTACACCTTC.

The J gene is TRBJ2-1, the V gene TRBV27; D ambiguous. Trimming took off 5 bases at V and 4 bases at J, with 3 bases between the two ends. The CDR3 extends over 11 amino acids. Germline V gene sequence: CDR1 MNHEY, CDR2 SMNVEV (reference sequence). The CDR3 nucleotides read TGTGCCAGCAGTCAATACAATGAGCAGTTCTTC. It translates to CASSQYNEQFF.

This clone was observed a handful of times. The genes are TRBV11-2 and TRBJ2-7, with 10 nucleotides matching TRBD1. V dropped 2 bases and J dropped 1; count of bases not matched to a gene: 8. Germline CDR1 and CDR2: SGHAT and FQNNGV. The CDR3 spans 17 residues. In nucleotides, the CDR3 is TGTGCCAGCAGCTTAAGTCTTTCGGGACAGGGGTCCTACGAGCAGTACTTC. This encodes CASSLSLSGQGSYEQYF.

The rearrangement joins TRBV20-1 to TRBJ1-2; D is undetermined. From germline, CDR1 is DFQATT and CDR2 SNEGSKA (reference sequence). This CDR3 is 11 amino acids long. V lost 2 bases and J 4 bases, leaving 5 bases between the germline ends. CDR3 in amino acids: CSARQAYGYTF. The CDR3 coding sequence is TGCAGTGCTAGACAGGCCTATGGCTACACCTTC.

This clone was seen just once. This chain links TRBV4-2 with TRBJ2-3; D is uncertain. Trimming removed 1 base at V and 3 bases at J, with 8 bases between. CDR3 length equals 14 residues. The germline V gene encodes CDR1 LGHNA and CDR2 YNFKEQ. In DNA form, the CDR3 reads TGTGCCAGCAGCCAAGGGCTCGGGACAGATACGCAGTATTTT. It yields the protein CASSQGLGTDTQYF.

The gene calls are TRBV24-1 and TRBJ2-2, with D hard to call. The CDR3 runs 15 residues. Germline V CDR1 and CDR2: KGHDR, SFDVKD. V was pared by 4 bases and J by 0 bases, with 8 bases between. In DNA, the CDR3 is TGTGCCACCAGTGAGGCGGCGGCGAACACCGGGGAGCTGTTTTTT. This encodes CATSEAAANTGELFF.